The 18 T cell receptor beta chains below were found in one sample sequenced in a study of CXCR3-negative and CXCR3-positive naive CD8 T cells. Findings and limits, study-wide: Higher TRB CDR3 hydrophobicity marked CXCR3-positive naive cells relative to CXCR3-negative naive cells.

UMI-labeled 5' RACE yielded the TRB cDNA libraries. TCRdb reprocessed the 5' RACE reads and keeps a single row for each CDR3 protein, giving no DNA. This repertoire includes about 98,000 distinct CDR3 sequences. These TCRs are of unknown antigen specificity. What was sequenced was naive CXCR3+ CD8+ T cells from blood. Documented subset: CD45RO-CCR7+CD27+CD95- naive CD8+ T cells expressing CXCR3 (TNR3+). The origin of the receptors is a human donor in good health. Some clones in this sample may be carry-over from other donors' samples.

The V and J genes are TRBV29-1 and TRBJ1-3. The CDR3 is 13 residues long. Per germline, CDR1 SQVTM and CDR2 ANQGSEA. The CDR3 spells CSVEGDSGNTIYF.

The chain uses TRBV19 and TRBJ2-7. The CDR3 runs to 13 residues. Looked up from germline, CDR1 is LNHDA and CDR2 is SQIVND (reference sequence). The CDR3 reads CASSPVLTYEQYF.

CDR3 sequence: CASSSRSRGGTDTQYF. The V and J genes are TRBV7-9 and TRBJ2-3; TCRdb's D call of TRBD2 is untestable without DNA. This CDR3 contains 16 residues. Germline V gives CDR1 SEHNR, CDR2 FQNEAQ (reference sequence).

The chain couples TRBV5-1 to TRBJ1-2; the D call from TCRdb, TRBD1, cannot be confirmed without DNA. This CDR3 region has 15 residues. Germline CDR1 and CDR2: SGHRS and YFSETQ. The CDR3 spells CASSLARDGLYGYTF.

The V gene is TRBV7-2, the J gene TRBJ2-7; the D gene TCRdb calls, TRBD1, cannot be checked with no DNA. CDR3 length equals 15 residues. Germline V gives CDR1 SGHTA, CDR2 FQGNSA. CDR3 residues: CASSLGGAAAYEQYF.

This rearrangement joins TRBV12-3 or TRBV12-4 to TRBJ1-1. The CDR3 loop spans 11 amino acids. CDR3 amino acids: CASSFTVEAFF.

The chain carries TRBV21-1 and TRBJ1-6; TCRdb names TRBD1, which stays unverified in the absence of DNA. TRBV21-1 is classified as a pseudogene. The CDR3 totals 13 residues. Here the CDR3 reads CASRGQPNSPLHF.

This chain joins TRBV14 and TRBJ2-7; TCRdb names TRBD2, which stays unverified in the absence of DNA. The CDR3 is 15 amino acids. Germline CDR1 reads SGHDN; CDR2 reads FVKESK. The CDR3 spells CASSQLPGAFYEQYF.

This chain uses TRBV6-5 with TRBJ2-5; the D call of TRBD1 rests on TCRdb alone, since no DNA is present to check it. The CDR3 has 14 amino acids. Germline assignment: CDR1 MNHEY and CDR2 SVGAGI. The CDR3 region is CASSIRVNPETQYF.

The V call is TRBV6-4, the J call TRBJ2-1; TCRdb outputs TRBD1, but without DNA this stays unchecked. The V gene's germline CDR1 is MRHNA and CDR2 SNTAGT. This CDR3 comprises 15 residues. The CDR3 is CASSQPQGARNEQFF.

The chain uses TRBV27 and TRBJ2-3; no DNA is available, so the TRBD2 call from TCRdb remains unchecked. From germline, CDR1 is MNHEY and CDR2 SMNVEV (reference sequence). CDR3 size: 13 residues. The CDR3: CASSPSGPDTQYF.

The chain employs TRBV7-9 and TRBJ2-7; TCRdb selects TRBD2, and the lack of DNA leaves this call unchecked. The germline CDR1 and CDR2 sequences are SEHNR and FQNEAQ (reference sequence). The CDR3 has 12 amino acids. The CDR3 is CASSTSLPEQYF.

V gene TRBV27 combines with J gene TRBJ2-7; TCRdb's D call, TRBD2, is unchecked because there is no DNA. The CDR3 is 14 amino acids. Germline assignment: CDR1 MNHEY and CDR2 SMNVEV (reference sequence). The chain's CDR3 is CASSPRGPTYEQYF.

The V call is TRBV6-5, the J call TRBJ1-2; TCRdb lists TRBD1, though no DNA is available to test this call. The CDR3 contains 15 residues. Germline CDR1 reads MNHEY; CDR2 reads SVGAGI. The CDR3: CASSLTQGVDYGYTF.

The V gene is TRBV19, the J gene TRBJ2-7. The CDR3 has 14 residues. Germline V gives CDR1 LNHDA, CDR2 SQIVND (reference sequence). The CDR3 here is CASSIVDRSYEQYF.

This rearrangement joins TRBV20-1 to TRBJ2-2; TCRdb's D call, TRBD1, is unchecked because there is no DNA. The CDR3 contains 16 residues. Germline V lookup: CDR1 DFQATT, CDR2 SNEGSKA (reference sequence). The CDR3 loop reads CSARDKGGLNTGELFF.

The chain combines TRBV29-1 with TRBJ2-7; TCRdb gives TRBD1 as the D gene, but with no DNA this cannot be confirmed. Germline CDR1 and CDR2: SQVTM and ANQGSEA. The CDR3 has 11 residues. The CDR3 sequence: CSGKGAYEQYF.

The chain joins TRBV12-3 or TRBV12-4 to TRBJ2-2; there is no DNA to check the TCRdb D call of TRBD1. The CDR3 contains 15 residues. Here the CDR3 reads CASSLFSGASGELFF.